Following are 27 T cell receptor beta chains from one sample sequenced in a study of blood T cell repertoires in COVID-19. Sequenced by immunoSEQ multiplex PCR; TCRdb stores in-frame clones only, minus some. The table lists fewer than 60,000 clones, under 85% of them singletons. Source material: peripheral blood. These TCRs come from a man aged 65-85 years with active COVID-19.

Only one count was recorded for this clone. The J gene is TRBJ1-5, the V gene TRBV6-1; no clear D. The CDR3 spans 13 residues. Germline-derived CDR1 and CDR2 are MNHNS and SASEGT. Trimming removed 2 bases at V and 4 bases at J, with 6 bases between. The CDR3 nucleotides read TGTGCCAGCAGTGAAAACGCGAATCAGCCCCAGCATTTT. Protein product: CASSENANQPQHF.

The chain recombines TRBV28 with TRBJ2-7; a weak D match, TRBD1 (6 bases). CDR1 is MDHEN and CDR2 is SYDVKM in the germline V gene. This CDR3 region has 12 residues. V was pared by 6 bases and J by 9 bases, with 15 bases between. Written as DNA, the CDR3 is TGTGCCAGCAGCGGATCGGGACACCGGCAGTACTTC. This gives the protein CASSGSGHRQYF.

This sequence joins TRBV7-9 and TRBJ2-7; perhaps TRBD1 as D (6 bases). Germline assignment: CDR1 SEHNR and CDR2 FQNEAQ (reference sequence). The V end was cut by 2 bases, the J end by 7 bases, with 15 bases between. This CDR3 is 14 amino acids long. DNA for the CDR3: TGTGCCAGCAGCTTAATGGGGATACAGGGTGAGCAGTACTTC. Translation gives CASSLMGIQGEQYF.

The V and J genes are TRBV25-1 and TRBJ1-3, with D perhaps TRBD1 (6 bases). The V end lost 6 bases, the J end lost 0 bases, and 12 bases lay between the germline ends. Germline CDR1 and CDR2: MGHDK and SYGVNS. This CDR3 region has 15 residues. CDR3 loop: CASSRTGNSGNTIYF. The CDR3 DNA follows: TGTGCCAGCAGCCGAACAGGGAACTCTGGAAACACCATATATTTT.

This clone has just one count. V gene TRBV5-4 combines with J gene TRBJ1-2; 8 bases are shared with TRBD1. The germline CDR1 and CDR2 sequences are SGHNT and YYREEE (reference sequence). After removal of 3 bases from V and 4 bases from J, the junction contained 8 bases not matched to a gene. The CDR3 has 15 residues. This chain's CDR3 is CASSSPGGLTYGYTF. CDR3 DNA sequence: TGTGCCAGCAGCTCGCCAGGGGGCCTAACCTATGGCTACACCTTC.

For this clone: The same CDR3 arises from other DNA sequences in this sample as well. The chain has TRBV4-3 and TRBJ2-3; tentatively, D is TRBD2 (5 bases). The V end was cut by 0 bases, the J end by 0 bases, with 10 bases between. The CDR3 sequence is 16 residues long. From germline, CDR1 is LGHNA and CDR2 YSLEER. The CDR3 is CASSQDGLASTDTQYF. The CDR3 nucleotides are TGCGCCAGCAGCCAAGATGGCCTAGCAAGCACAGATACGCAGTATTTT.

The rearrangement uses TRBV9 and TRBJ1-6; D is unclear. CDR3 size: 16 residues. Germline V gene data show CDR1 as SGDLS and CDR2 as YYNGEE. Trimming cost V 4 bases and J 7 bases, with 18 bases left between them. Here the CDR3 reads CASSPTPAVGNSPLHF. As DNA, the CDR3 is TGTGCCAGCAGCCCCACCCCGGCGGTTGGAAATTCACCCCTCCACTTT. The variable domain in full, with the rest retrieved from reference TRBV9 and TRBJ1-6, is DSGVTQTPKHLITATGQRVTLRCSPRSGDLSVYWYQQSLDQGLQFLIQYYNGEERAKGNILERFSAQQFPDLHSELNLSSLELGDSALYFCASSPTPAVGNSPLHFGNGTRLTVT.

Written as DNA, the CDR3 is TGTGCCATCAGTGAAGTAGGCGGGGACTATGGCTACACCTTC. As protein: CAISEVGGDYGYTF. The J gene is TRBJ1-2, the V gene TRBV10-3, with D hard to call. The CDR3 is 14 residues long. The V gene lost 3 bases and the J gene lost 3 bases, with 11 bases spanning the gap. Germline CDR1 reads ENHRY; CDR2 reads SYGVKD.

This chain links TRBV3-1 (or the pseudogene TRBV3-2) with TRBJ2-3; D is perhaps TRBD1 (5 bases). CDR1 is LGHDT and CDR2 is YNNKEL in the germline V gene (reference sequence). V lost 7 bases, J lost 3 bases, and 26 bases lay in between. The CDR3 sequence is 18 residues long. CDR3 sequence: CASTIATNGHIGTDTQYF. CDR3 sequence (DNA): TGTGCCAGCACCATAGCTACCAATGGACACATAGGGACAGATACGCAGTATTTT.

This sequence joins TRBV9 and TRBJ1-1, with TRBD1 matching over 9 bases. CDR3 length: 15 residues. Germline V lookup: CDR1 SGDLS, CDR2 YYNGEE. V dropped 5 bases and J dropped 1; count of bases not matched to a gene: 6. CDR3 coding DNA: TGTGCCAGCAGTGCCCGGGACAGGGCGAACACTGAAGCTTTCTTT. Residues: CASSARDRANTEAFF.

The rearrangement joins TRBV29-1 to TRBJ1-2, with TRBD1 matching 7 bases. J was trimmed by 2 bases and V by 7 bases; bases with no gene match: 10. This CDR3 region has 14 residues. CDR1 is SQVTM and CDR2 is ANQGSEA in the germline V gene. The CDR3 coding sequence is TGCAGCGCCCGGGGACAGTCCTTCAACTATGGCTACACCTTC. This sequence encodes CSARGQSFNYGYTF.

V and J are TRBV6-5 and TRBJ2-2; tentative D call: TRBD1 (7 bases). Deletions cut 6 bases from V and 6 bases from J, with 17 bases between. Germline V gene lookup returns CDR1 MNHEY and CDR2 SVGAGI. The CDR3 runs to 15 residues. The CDR3 bases are TGTGCCAGCAGCCTAGATCAGGGGGGATCCGGGGAGCTGTTTTTT. As protein: CASSLDQGGSGELFF.

The gene calls are TRBV19 and TRBJ1-4; tentative D call: TRBD1 (5 bases). The germline V and J ends were trimmed by 6 bases and 5 bases, with 16 bases remaining between them. This CDR3 contains 15 residues. CDR1 is LNHDA and CDR2 is SQIVND in the germline V gene (reference sequence). CDR3 region: CASRPLDSINEKLFF. The CDR3 DNA sequence: TGTGCCAGTAGACCCCTCGACAGTATAAATGAAAAACTGTTTTTT.

The V call is TRBV7-6, the J call TRBJ2-7; maybe TRBD2 (6 bases). In germline, CDR1 is SGHVS, CDR2 FNYEAQ. The V end lost 1 base, the J end lost 4 bases, and 17 bases lay between the germline ends. CDR3 length: 16 residues. CDR3 loop: CASSLEGSSGSYEQYF. Written as DNA, the CDR3 is TGTGCCAGCAGCTTAGAGGGGTCAAGCGGGTCGTACGAGCAGTACTTC.

The chain links TRBV6-5 to TRBJ1-2; D is unclear. The CDR3 is 13 residues long. Germline CDR1 reads MNHEY; CDR2 reads SVGAGI. V dropped 5 bases and J dropped 7 bases, with 14 bases sitting between them. The CDR3 is CASSPGSTAGYTF. For the CDR3, the DNA is TGTGCCAGCAGTCCCGGGTCTACGGCTGGCTACACCTTC.

V usage is TRBV6-2 or TRBV6-3 and J usage is TRBJ2-1; possibly TRBD1 for D (6 bases). Germline lookup yields CDR1 MNHEY and CDR2 SVGEGT. The V gene lost 2 bases and the J gene lost 0 bases, with 11 bases spanning the gap. This CDR3 is 16 amino acids long. The CDR3 reads CASSYPQGGSYNEQFF. The DNA for the CDR3 is TGTGCCAGCAGTTACCCACAGGGTGGCTCCTACAATGAGCAGTTCTTC.

The chain has TRBV14 and TRBJ2-4, with D perhaps matching TRBD1 (5 bases). Germline V gene data show CDR1 as SGHDN and CDR2 as FVKESK. Trimming removed 7 bases at V and 6 bases at J, with 16 bases between. The CDR3 covers 14 residues. The CDR3 sequence: CASNTGGLGNIQYF. CDR3 in DNA: TGTGCCAGCAACACAGGCGGATTGGGAAACATTCAGTACTTC.

The chain joins TRBV5-1 to TRBJ1-2, with 8 bases that match TRBD1. This CDR3 is 13 amino acids long. V trimming: 4 bases; J trimming: 7 bases; junction bases outside the gene matches: 6. Germline CDR1 is SGHRS and CDR2 is YFSETQ. CDR3 region: CASSPDRGAGYTF. Here the CDR3 DNA reads TGCGCCAGCAGCCCCGACAGGGGAGCTGGCTACACCTTC.

The chain combines TRBV11-2 with TRBJ2-1, with 7 bases identical to TRBD1. CDR3 length equals 19 residues. Germline V gene sequence: CDR1 SGHAT, CDR2 FQNNGV. With V trimmed by 5 bases and J by 1 base, 17 bases remained unmatched. DNA for the CDR3: TGTGCCAGCAGCCAAGGGACAGTCGATCTATCTTTTTCCTACAATGAGCAGTTCTTC. Protein sequence: CASSQGTVDLSFSYNEQFF.

The chain uses TRBV18 and TRBJ1-4, with D unresolved. Trimming cost V 2 bases and J 10 bases, with 23 bases left between them. Germline assignment: CDR1 KGHSH and CDR2 LQKENI. This CDR3 comprises 17 residues. The chain's CDR3 is CASSPADPGSSEAKLFF. CDR3 DNA sequence: TGTGCCAGCTCACCAGCGGATCCGGGCTCCTCGGAGGCAAAACTGTTTTTT.

The V gene is TRBV30, the J gene TRBJ1-6; the match to TRBD1 covers 9 bases. CDR1 and CDR2 (germline): GTSNPN, SVGIG (reference sequence). V lost 4 bases and J lost 6; bases outside the gene matches: 7. CDR3 length: 15 amino acids. The CDR3 reads CAWKRGQGLNSPLHF. As DNA, the CDR3 is TGTGCCTGGAAAAGGGGACAGGGCCTTAATTCACCCCTCCACTTT.

This chain joins TRBV5-1 and TRBJ1-1; tentative D call: TRBD1 (6 bases). The CDR3 runs 15 residues. Trimming removed 5 bases at V and 7 bases at J, with 21 bases between. Per germline, CDR1 SGHRS and CDR2 YFSETQ. CDR3 in amino acids: CASSSRGTKQNEAFF. In nucleotides, the CDR3 is TGCGCCAGCAGTTCCAGGGGCACAAAACAGAATGAAGCTTTCTTT.

The J gene is TRBJ2-5, the V gene TRBV7-9; TRBD2 agrees at 7 bases. The V and J ends lost 1 base and 7 bases, in that order; junction bases with no gene match: 12. Germline loops: CDR1 SEHNR, CDR2 FQNEAQ (reference sequence). This CDR3 comprises 16 residues. CDR3 region: CASSLVRVAGSGTQYF. The CDR3 coding sequence is TGTGCCAGCAGCTTAGTGAGAGTAGCGGGTTCGGGGACCCAGTACTTC.

The chain has TRBV24-1 and TRBJ2-1; no firm D call. This CDR3 has 16 residues. CDR1 is KGHDR, CDR2 SFDVKD, per germline. Trimming left V 1 base short and J 0 bases short, with 9 bases between. CDR3 region: CATSDFSPSSYNEQFF. The CDR3 DNA reads TGTGCCACCAGTGATTTCAGCCCTAGCTCCTACAATGAGCAGTTCTTC.

V gene TRBV5-1 combines with J gene TRBJ2-7; a weak D match, TRBD1 (7 bases). V shed 1 base and J shed 4 bases, with 15 bases lying between them. Germline V gene sequence: CDR1 SGHRS, CDR2 YFSETQ. There are 15 residues in the CDR3. CDR3: CASSLRQGGEYEQYF. As DNA, the CDR3 is TGCGCCAGCAGCTTGCGACAGGGCGGGGAATACGAGCAGTACTTC.

The genes are TRBV3-1 (or the pseudogene TRBV3-2) and TRBJ2-2, with 7 bases lining up with TRBD2. This CDR3 has 15 amino acids. Germline CDR1 LGHDT, CDR2 YNNKEL (reference sequence). The V segment lost 5 bases and the J segment 1 base; nucleotides outside the gene matches: 4. CDR3 amino acids: CASSRDYQNTGELFF. The CDR3 bases are TGTGCCAGCAGCAGGGACTATCAGAACACCGGGGAGCTGTTTTTT.

The CDR3 sequence is CASRRSGSFTEAFF. CDR3 DNA sequence: TGTGCCAGCAGGCGGAGCGGGAGCTTCACTGAAGCTTTCTTT. The chain employs TRBV28 and TRBJ1-1, with unresolved D. The V gene lost 6 bases and the J gene lost 4 bases, with 15 bases spanning the gap. CDR1 is MDHEN, CDR2 SYDVKM, per germline. The length of the CDR3 is 14 residues.